This T cell receptor beta chain was profiled in a study of shared clonotypes between healthy human individuals. Sequencing used immunoSEQ multiplex PCR; TCRdb keeps in-frame clones, though not all of them. The sample includes approximately 2.5 million clones, over 85% seen only once; the top ten take around 0.4%. This CDR3 is 14 amino acids long. Trimming removed 2 bases from V and 3 bases from J, with 8 bases in between. Germline V CDR1 and CDR2: ENHRY, SYGVKD. It was into CD45RA+ naive and CD45RA-negative memory subsets that the CD4+ cells were split. The genes are TRBV10-3 and TRBJ1-3; TRBD1 is a possible D gene (5 bases). The TCR sequence derives from a man aged 18 to 29 in good health. Some clones in this sample may be carry-over from other donors' samples. Sequencing was performed on naive CD4+ T cells from PBMCs. Subset given: CD45RA+ positively selected. In DNA form, the CDR3 reads TGTGCCATCAGTGAGCAAGGGGTTGGAAACACCATATATTTT. As protein: CAISEQGVGNTIYF.